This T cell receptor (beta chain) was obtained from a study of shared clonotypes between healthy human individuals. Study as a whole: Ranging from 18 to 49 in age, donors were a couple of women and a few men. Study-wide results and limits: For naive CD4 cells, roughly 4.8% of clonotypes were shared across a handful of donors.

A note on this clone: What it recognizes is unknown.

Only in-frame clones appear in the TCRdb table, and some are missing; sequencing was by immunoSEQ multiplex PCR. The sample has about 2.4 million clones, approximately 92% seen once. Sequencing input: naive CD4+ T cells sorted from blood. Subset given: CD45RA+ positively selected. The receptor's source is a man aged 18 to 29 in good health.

The CDR3 is CASSPQPGNTIYF. Written as DNA, the CDR3 is TGTGCCAGCAGCCCCCAGCCTGGAAACACCATATATTTT. V is TRBV11-2 and J is TRBJ1-3; no clear D. The CDR3 has 13 amino acids. Germline CDR1 is SGHAT and CDR2 is FQNNGV. The ends were cut back, 5 bases at V and 2 bases at J, with 7 bases in the middle.